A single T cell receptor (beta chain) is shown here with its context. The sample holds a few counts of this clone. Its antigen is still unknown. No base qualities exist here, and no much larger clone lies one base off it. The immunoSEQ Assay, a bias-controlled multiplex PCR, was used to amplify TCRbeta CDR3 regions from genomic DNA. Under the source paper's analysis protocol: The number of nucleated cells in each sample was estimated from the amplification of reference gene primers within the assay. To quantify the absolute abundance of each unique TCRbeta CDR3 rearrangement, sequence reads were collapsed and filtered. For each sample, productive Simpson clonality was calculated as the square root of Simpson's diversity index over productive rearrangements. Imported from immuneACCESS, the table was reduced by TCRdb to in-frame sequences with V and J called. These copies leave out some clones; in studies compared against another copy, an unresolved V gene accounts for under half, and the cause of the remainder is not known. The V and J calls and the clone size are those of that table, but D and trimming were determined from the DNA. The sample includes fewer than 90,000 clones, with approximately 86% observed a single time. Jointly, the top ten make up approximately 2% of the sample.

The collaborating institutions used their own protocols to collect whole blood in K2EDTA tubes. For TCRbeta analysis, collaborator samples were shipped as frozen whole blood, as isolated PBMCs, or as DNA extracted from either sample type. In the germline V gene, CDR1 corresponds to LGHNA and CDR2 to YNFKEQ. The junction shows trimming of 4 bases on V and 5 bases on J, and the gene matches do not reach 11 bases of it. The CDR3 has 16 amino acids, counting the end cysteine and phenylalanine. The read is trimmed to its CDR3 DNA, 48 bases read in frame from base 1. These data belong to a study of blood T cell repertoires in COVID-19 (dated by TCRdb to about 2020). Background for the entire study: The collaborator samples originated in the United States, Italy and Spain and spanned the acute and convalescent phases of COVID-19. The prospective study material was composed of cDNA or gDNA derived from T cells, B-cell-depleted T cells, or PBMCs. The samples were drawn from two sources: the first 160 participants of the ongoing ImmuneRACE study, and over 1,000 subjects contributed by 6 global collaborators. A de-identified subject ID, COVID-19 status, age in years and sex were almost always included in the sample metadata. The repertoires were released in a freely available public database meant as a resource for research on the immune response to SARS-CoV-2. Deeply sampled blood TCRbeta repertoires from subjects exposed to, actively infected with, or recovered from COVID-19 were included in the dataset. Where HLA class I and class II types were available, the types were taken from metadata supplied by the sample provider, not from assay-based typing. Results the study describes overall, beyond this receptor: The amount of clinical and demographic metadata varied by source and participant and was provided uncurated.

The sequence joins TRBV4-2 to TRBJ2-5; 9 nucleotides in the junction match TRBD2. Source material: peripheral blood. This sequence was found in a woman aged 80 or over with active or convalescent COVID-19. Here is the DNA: TGTGCCAGCAGCCGAGAGATAGCGGGAGACGGGGAGACCCAGTACTTC. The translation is CASSREIAGDGETQYF.